Following are 23 T cell receptor beta chains from one sample sequenced in a study of blood T cell repertoires in COVID-19. Generated by immunoSEQ multiplex PCR, the TCRdb table keeps only in-frame clones and is missing some. This table has roughly 290,000 clones, approximately 83% appearing once. Material: PBMCs or T cells enriched from blood (not recorded which). Source of these receptors: a man younger than 40 who had recovered from COVID-19.

This chain connects TRBV9 to TRBJ1-4; 7 bases fit TRBD1. This CDR3 is 15 amino acids long. CDR1 SGDLS and CDR2 YYNGEE come from the germline V gene. V lost 4 bases, J lost 4 bases, and 7 bases stayed unmatched. CDR3 DNA: TGTGCCAGCAGCTTCCAGACAGGGAATAATGAAAAACTGTTTTTT. This codes for CASSFQTGNNEKLFF.

Comment on this clone: An end of the junction differs from the germline gene, which may be a read error. CDR3 amino acids: CASSEALYYRDF. The CDR3 DNA is TGTGCCAGCAGTGAAGCGCTTTATTATCGGGACTTC. This rearrangement joins TRBV6-1 to TRBJ2-5; D gene uncertain. Germline V gives CDR1 MNHNS, CDR2 SASEGT. The CDR3 loop spans 12 amino acids.

This chain links TRBV3-1 (or the pseudogene TRBV3-2) with TRBJ1-6, with TRBD1 identical over 8 bases. V dropped 1 base and J dropped 6; count of bases not matched to a gene: 5. The CDR3 is 16 residues long. Per germline, CDR1 LGHDT and CDR2 YNNKEL (reference sequence). DNA of the CDR3: TGTGCCAGCAGCCAAGTCTACAGGGGGGGTAATTCACCCCTCCACTTT. It yields the protein CASSQVYRGGNSPLHF.

This chain joins TRBV7-2 and TRBJ1-5, with a possible D match to TRBD1 (5 bases). The CDR3 is 17 amino acids. V was cut by 0 bases and J by 1 base, with 13 bases left in between. Germline V gives CDR1 SGHTA, CDR2 FQGNSA. The CDR3 nucleotides read TGTGCCAGCAGCTTAGCGTTTGACAGCGTGAGCAATCAGCCCCAGCATTTT. Translated: CASSLAFDSVSNQPQHF.

The rearrangement joins TRBV6-1 to TRBJ1-1; weak D call: TRBD1 (6 bases). V was shortened by 2 bases and J by 8 bases, with 9 bases between the two germline ends. Germline V gives CDR1 MNHNS, CDR2 SASEGT. CDR3 length: 12 amino acids. The CDR3 sequence: CASSELGAEAFF. CDR3 nucleotide sequence: TGTGCCAGCAGTGAATTGGGGGCAGAAGCTTTCTTT.

The chain carries TRBV6-5 and TRBJ1-2; 10 bases match TRBD1. The CDR3 spans 16 residues. V was pared by 6 bases and J by 4 bases, with 11 bases of the junction left unmatched. The germline CDR1 and CDR2 sequences are MNHEY and SVGAGI. CDR3 in amino acids: CASSYKRTGGSYGYTF. CDR3 nucleotides: TGTGCCAGCAGCTACAAAAGGACAGGGGGTAGCTATGGCTACACCTTC.

This clone was detected only a few times. The V and J genes are TRBV11-2 and TRBJ1-3; TRBD1 agrees at 8 bases. V gave up 5 bases and J gave up 4 bases; unmatched junction bases: 13. The CDR3 covers 17 residues. CDR1 is SGHAT and CDR2 is FQNNGV in the germline V gene. In DNA, the CDR3 is TGTGCCAGCAGCGCCCAGACAGGGGCGATCTTCGGAAACACCATATATTTT. Protein: CASSAQTGAIFGNTIYF.

The chain uses TRBV5-1 and TRBJ2-7; 7 nucleotides line up with TRBD1. V shed 4 bases and J 2 bases; nucleotides not matched to a gene: 9. The CDR3 has 15 residues. Germline lookup yields CDR1 SGHRS and CDR2 YFSETQ. Here the CDR3 reads CASSANRGPAYEQYF. The CDR3 DNA sequence: TGCGCCAGCAGCGCAAACAGGGGTCCTGCCTACGAGCAGTACTTC.

In this sample, this clone turned up once. The J gene is TRBJ2-1, the V gene TRBV2; D might be TRBD2 (6 bases). V lost 3 bases to trimming and J lost 4 bases, with 10 bases between them. CDR1 SNHLY and CDR2 FYNNEI come from the germline V gene. This CDR3 region has 14 residues. The DNA of the CDR3 is TGTGCCAGCAGTGAGGGACTGCCATACAATGAGCAGTTCTTC. This gives the protein CASSEGLPYNEQFF.

The chain has TRBV7-2 and TRBJ2-2; D is unclear. The V end was cut by 0 bases, the J end by 2 bases, with 10 bases between. Germline lookup yields CDR1 SGHTA and CDR2 FQGNSA. This CDR3 has 16 residues. Here the CDR3 reads CASSLAGGLNTGELFF. CDR3 in DNA: TGTGCCAGCAGCTTAGCTGGCGGATTAAACACCGGGGAGCTGTTTTTT.

J is TRBJ1-1 and V is TRBV30, with TRBD1 as a possible D gene (5 bases). The CDR3 is 14 residues long. From germline, CDR1 is GTSNPN and CDR2 SVGIG (reference sequence). Between the trimmed V and J ends, which lost 0 bases and 4 bases, there was a span of 12 bases. CDR3 sequence: CAWSVRGGVTEAFF. CDR3 coding DNA: TGTGCCTGGAGTGTACGGGGGGGGGTCACTGAAGCTTTCTTT.

The rearrangement uses TRBV7-6 and TRBJ1-5; weak D call: TRBD1 (5 bases). Germline CDR1 is SGHVS and CDR2 is FNYEAQ. Trimming stripped 6 bases from V and 5 bases from J, with 14 bases between. The length of the CDR3 is 14 residues. CDR3 DNA: TGTGCCAGCAGTTCTCAGGGTTTTGATCAGCCCCAGCATTTT. As protein: CASSSQGFDQPQHF. Using reference TRBV7-6 and TRBJ1-5 for the parts outside the CDR3, the full variable domain is GAGVSQSPRYKVTKRGQDVALRCDPISGHVSLYWYRQALGQGPEFLTYFNYEAQQDKSGLPNDRFSAERPEGSISTLTIQRTEQRDSAMYRCASSSQGFDQPQHFGDGTRLSIL.

The chain employs TRBV9 and TRBJ2-5, with TRBD2 identical over 8 bases. The CDR3 has 17 residues. The germline V gene encodes CDR1 SGDLS and CDR2 YYNGEE. V gave up 4 bases and J gave up 1 base; unmatched junction bases: 12. The CDR3 reads CASSRSLSGGIQETQYF. The CDR3 nucleotides read TGTGCCAGCAGCCGATCCCTGTCGGGGGGGATCCAAGAGACCCAGTACTTC.

V gene TRBV2 combines with J gene TRBJ2-7, with D tentatively TRBD1 (5 bases). There are 13 residues in the CDR3. CDR1 SNHLY and CDR2 FYNNEI come from the germline V gene. Trimming stripped 10 bases from V and 1 base from J, with 14 bases between. CDR3 nucleotide sequence: TGTGCCACCCAAACGGACAATTCCTACGAGCAGTACTTC. This codes for CATQTDNSYEQYF.

This sequence joins TRBV5-1 and TRBJ2-2; TRBD2 might be the D (5 bases). Germline V gene data show CDR1 as SGHRS and CDR2 as YFSETQ. The CDR3 runs to 16 residues. Trimming cost V 7 bases and J 6 bases, with 22 bases left between them. CDR3 nucleotides: TGCGCCAGCTATCACTTCACTAGTTTTAGTCCCGGGGAGCTGTTTTTT. This codes for CASYHFTSFSPGELFF.

The chain combines TRBV12-3 or TRBV12-4 with TRBJ1-1, with a possible D match to TRBD1 (6 bases). Trimming took off 1 base at V and 14 bases at J, with 17 bases between the two ends. The CDR3 spans 13 residues. CDR3 protein: CASSLGAGANSFF. CDR3 DNA: TGTGCCAGCAGTTTAGGTGCAGGGGCGAACTCCTTCTTT.

The chain combines TRBV7-9 with TRBJ2-1, with 11 bases matching TRBD1. From germline, CDR1 is SEHNR and CDR2 FQNEAQ (reference sequence). Losses at the gene ends were 2 bases for V and 8 bases for J; bases not matched to a gene: 8. There are 16 residues in the CDR3. Written as DNA, the CDR3 is TGTGCCAGCAGCTTAAAGGCCGGGACAGGGGGTTATGAGCAGTTCTTC. Its translation: CASSLKAGTGGYEQFF. The full variable domain, with the rest looked up from reference TRBV7-9 and TRBJ2-1, is DTGVSQNPRHKITKRGQNVTFRCDPISEHNRLYWYRQTLGQGPEFLTYFQNEAQLEKSRLLSDRFSAERPKGSFSTLEIQRTEQGDSAMYLCASSLKAGTGGYEQFFGPGTRLTVL.

The chain is built from TRBV6-5 and TRBJ2-3; D possibly corresponds to TRBD2 (6 bases). Germline loops: CDR1 MNHEY, CDR2 SVGAGI. The CDR3 length is 14 residues. Trimming took off 2 bases at V and 5 bases at J, with 11 bases between the two ends. CDR3 residues: CASSYLREEDTQYF. The CDR3 DNA is TGTGCCAGCAGTTACCTGAGGGAGGAAGATACGCAGTATTTT.

J is TRBJ1-2 and V is TRBV24-1, with D perhaps TRBD1 (5 bases). From germline, CDR1 is KGHDR and CDR2 SFDVKD. V was pared by 7 bases and J by 2 bases, with 13 bases between. The CDR3 is made up of 14 amino acids. The CDR3 loop reads CATRVAGNNYGYTF. The CDR3, as DNA: TGTGCCACCAGGGTTGCAGGGAACAACTATGGCTACACCTTC.

The chain uses TRBV2 and TRBJ2-7; 7 nucleotides align to TRBD1. Trimming at V came to 5 bases and at J to 2 bases, leaving 3 bases not matched to a gene. The germline V gene has CDR1 SNHLY and CDR2 FYNNEI. The CDR3 runs 13 residues. DNA for the CDR3: TGTGCCAGCAGTTTGGACAGGACCTACGAGCAGTACTTC. Translation gives CASSLDRTYEQYF. The entire variable domain, with the rest obtained from reference TRBV2 and TRBJ2-7, is as follows: EPEVTQTPSHQVTQMGQEVILRCVPISNHLYFYWYRQILGQKVEFLVSFYNNEISEKSEIFDDQFSVERPDGSNFTLKIRSTKLEDSAMYFCASSLDRTYEQYFGPGTRLTVT.

The V and J genes are TRBV18 and TRBJ1-1, with D possibly TRBD1 on 5 matching bases. Per germline, CDR1 KGHSH and CDR2 LQKENI. The CDR3 consists of 13 residues. V lost 4 bases, J lost 4 bases, and 10 bases lay in between. The CDR3 is CASSLGQVTEAFF. CDR3 in DNA: TGTGCCAGCTCACTCGGACAAGTCACTGAAGCTTTCTTT. Filled out from reference TRBV18 and TRBJ1-1, the complete variable domain reads NAGVMQNPRHLVRRRGQEARLRCSPMKGHSHVYWYRQLPEEGLKFMVYLQKENIIDESGMPKERFSAEFPKEGPSILRIQQVVRGDSAAYFCASSLGQVTEAFFGQGTRLTVV.

The rearrangement joins TRBV6-4 to TRBJ2-1, with a possible D match to TRBD1 (6 bases). The CDR3 runs 17 residues. The germline V gene has CDR1 MRHNA and CDR2 SNTAGT. Trimming took 4 bases from V and 7 from J, leaving 23 bases between them. This CDR3 reads CASSVLEHPAQGNEQFF. For the CDR3, the DNA is TGTGCCAGCAGTGTTCTGGAACATCCGGCACAGGGAAATGAGCAGTTCTTC.

V usage is TRBV6-4 and J usage is TRBJ2-7; the match to TRBD1 covers 8 bases. The CDR3 covers 13 residues. Losses at the gene ends were 4 bases for V and 3 bases for J; bases not matched to a gene: 2. Germline-derived CDR1 and CDR2 are MRHNA and SNTAGT. This chain's CDR3 is CASSATGGYEQYF. The CDR3 DNA is TGTGCCAGCAGTGCCACAGGGGGCTACGAGCAGTACTTC.